Each of the 12 T cell receptor beta chains below was sequenced from the same sample in a study of sequential checkpoint blockade in melanoma. Treatment described: randomized to nivolumab then ipilimumab (arm A) or the reverse (arm B). Clones were sequenced by immunoSEQ multiplex PCR, and TCRdb holds only the in-frame ones, with some missing. The sample consists of roughly 4,000 clones, 23% of them appearing once. Sequenced here: tumor tissue (inferred from file names), sampled from a patient given nivolumab and ipilimumab in sequence. These receptors came from a human donor with melanoma.

The chain joins TRBV19 to TRBJ1-5; D gene ambiguous. V shed 4 bases and J shed 2 bases, with 6 bases lying between them. Looked up from germline, CDR1 is LNHDA and CDR2 is SQIVND (reference sequence). CDR3 size: 13 residues. The CDR3 sequence is CASSSKGNQPQHF. CDR3 in DNA: TGTGCCAGTAGTAGCAAAGGCAATCAGCCCCAGCATTTT.

This clone was counted only a few times. The chain has TRBV19 and TRBJ2-7, with D perhaps TRBD2 (5 bases). Trimming removed 4 bases from V and 2 bases from J, with 9 bases in between. Germline V lookup: CDR1 LNHDA, CDR2 SQIVND (reference sequence). The length of the CDR3 is 13 residues. CDR3 DNA sequence: TGTGCCAGTAGTAGAGCGGCTCCCTACGAGCAGTACTTC. It encodes CASSRAAPYEQYF.

This clone is a singleton in its sample. The chain uses TRBV5-1 and TRBJ1-1; weak D call: TRBD1 (5 bases). The CDR3 consists of 14 residues. V lost 4 bases to trimming and J lost 1 base, with 11 bases between them. Germline V gene sequence: CDR1 SGHRS, CDR2 YFSETQ. CDR3 sequence reads: CASSTSTANTEAFF. For the CDR3, the DNA is TGCGCCAGCAGCACTTCGACAGCGAACACTGAAGCTTTCTTT.

The chain links TRBV19 to TRBJ2-2, with TRBD1 matching 8 bases. Losses at the gene ends were 4 bases for V and 3 bases for J; bases not matched to a gene: 1. The CDR3 has 14 residues. Per the germline V gene, CDR1 is LNHDA and CDR2 is SQIVND (reference sequence). The CDR3 DNA is TGTGCCAGTAGTAGGACAGGGTACACCGGGGAGCTGTTTTTT. This gives the protein CASSRTGYTGELFF.

This clone has more than one count but fewer than ten. The chain carries TRBV19 and TRBJ2-7; D possibly matches TRBD1 or TRBD2 (6 bases each). CDR3 length equals 13 residues. Per the germline V gene, CDR1 is LNHDA and CDR2 is SQIVND (reference sequence). V was cut by 6 bases and J by 3 bases, with 12 bases left in between. Written as DNA, the CDR3 is TGTGCCAGTAGCGCCAGGGGAGGCTACGAGCAGTACTTC. Translating gives CASSARGGYEQYF.

This clone has a count of ten or more. The chain employs TRBV11-3 and TRBJ1-2; 10 nucleotides line up with TRBD1. Unmatched junction bases numbered 8, after V lost 5 bases and J lost 2 bases. Per the germline V gene, CDR1 is SGHNT and CDR2 is YENEEA. The CDR3 is 16 amino acids. The CDR3, as DNA: TGTGCCAGCAGCCCCGCCGGGACAGGGGCCAACTATGGCTACACCTTC. This encodes CASSPAGTGANYGYTF.

In this sample, this clone turned up many times. V is TRBV11-3 and J is TRBJ2-6, with D maybe TRBD2 (7 bases). Germline values: CDR1 SGHNT, CDR2 YENEEA. The ends were cut back, 5 bases at V and 2 bases at J, with 10 bases in the middle. The CDR3 has 15 amino acids. DNA of the CDR3: TGTGCCAGCAGCCCGGGGGGCCCTGGGGCCAACGTCCTGACTTTC. Amino acids: CASSPGGPGANVLTF.

CDR3 in amino acids: CASSEGTNPHNEQFF. CDR3 bases: TGCGCCAGCAGTGAAGGGACTAACCCGCACAATGAGCAGTTCTTC. The gene calls are TRBV10-2 and TRBJ2-1; 7 positions match TRBD2. This CDR3 spans 15 amino acids. Germline CDR1 and CDR2: WSHSY and SAAADI. The ends lost 3 bases at V and 5 bases at J; junction bases unmatched: 7.

The CDR3 DNA reads TGTGCCAGCAGCTTAAATGCAGGGATCCCCGGGGAGCTGTTTTTT. Translation gives CASSLNAGIPGELFF. The rearrangement links TRBV11-3 to TRBJ2-2; TRBD1 is a possible D gene (5 bases). Per germline, CDR1 SGHNT and CDR2 YENEEA. This CDR3 is built from 15 residues. V was cut by 2 bases and J by 6 bases, with 13 bases left in between.

The chain carries TRBV6-8 and TRBJ2-2; a possible D gene is TRBD1 (5 bases). The V end lost 5 bases, the J end lost 8 bases, and 9 bases lay between the germline ends. CDR3 length equals 12 residues. CDR1 is MNHGY and CDR2 is SAAAGT in the germline V gene. In DNA form, the CDR3 reads TGTGCCAGCAGTCACCAGGGTGGGGAGCTGTTTTTT. It yields the protein CASSHQGGELFF.

In its sample, this clone is medium-sized. The chain links TRBV10-2 to TRBJ2-3, with 8 bases matching TRBD2. Germline V gene lookup returns CDR1 WSHSY and CDR2 SAAADI. The CDR3 sequence is 16 residues long. The junction had 4 bases not matched to a gene; V was cut back by 2 bases and J by 0 bases. DNA for the CDR3: TGCGCCAGCAGTGAGCTAGCGGGCCCTAGCACAGATACGCAGTATTTT. Encoded protein: CASSELAGPSTDTQYF.

The genes are TRBV6-8 and TRBJ1-5, with TRBD1 matching 7 bases. Looked up from germline, CDR1 is MNHGY and CDR2 is SAAAGT. V dropped 8 bases and J dropped 3; count of bases not matched to a gene: 10. CDR3 size: 15 residues. Written as DNA, the CDR3 is TGTGCCAGCTACCCCGGGGACAGCAACAATCAGCCCCAGCATTTT. Its protein product is CASYPGDSNNQPQHF.